One sample yielded the 27 T cell receptor beta chains listed below, sequenced in a study of blood T cell repertoires in COVID-19. Sequenced by immunoSEQ multiplex PCR; TCRdb stores in-frame clones only, minus some. The table shows about 200,000 clones, with about 82% occurring only once. Sequenced sample: peripheral blood. The receptors here all came from a woman of 80 years or more with acute or convalescent COVID-19.

The chain is built from TRBV29-1 and TRBJ1-4, with a possible D match to TRBD1 (6 bases). CDR1 and CDR2 (germline): SQVTM, ANQGSEA. The ends were cut back, 5 bases at V and 4 bases at J, with 11 bases in the middle. The CDR3 totals 13 residues. The CDR3 loop is CSVSGAYNEKLFF. CDR3 in DNA: TGCAGCGTTTCAGGGGCTTATAATGAAAAACTGTTTTTT.

The chain links TRBV2 to TRBJ1-2; 11 bases are a match to TRBD1. Germline CDR1 reads SNHLY; CDR2 reads FYNNEI. This CDR3 has 15 residues. With V trimmed by 8 bases and J by 0 bases, 5 bases remained unmatched. The DNA of the CDR3 is TGTGCCAGCTCGGGACAGGGGGGCCCTAACTATGGCTACACCTTC. Its translation is CASSGQGGPNYGYTF.

J is TRBJ1-2 and V is TRBV23-1, with 8 bases aligning to TRBD1. TRBV23-1 is annotated as an ORF whose role is uncertain. The CDR3 runs 13 residues. V shed 10 bases, J shed 3 bases, and the junction held 7 bases outside the gene matches. CDR3 DNA sequence: TGCGCCAAACAGGGGGGTAGAGACTATGGCTACACCTTC. It codes for CAKQGGRDYGYTF.

This clone appeared a few times. J is TRBJ2-7 and V is TRBV30, with 7 bases that match TRBD1. This CDR3 spans 13 amino acids. Looked up from germline, CDR1 is GTSNPN and CDR2 is SVGIG (reference sequence). V lost 1 base and J lost 6; bases outside the gene matches: 6. CDR3 in DNA: TGTGCCTGGAGTGCACAGGGGTGGGGCGAGCAGTACTTC. Protein: CAWSAQGWGEQYF.

The chain links TRBV13 to TRBJ2-3; 10 positions agree with TRBD2. Trimming at V came to 1 base and at J to 6 bases, leaving 4 bases not matched to a gene. Germline-derived CDR1 and CDR2 are PRHDT and FYEKMQ (reference sequence). The CDR3 extends over 15 amino acids. The CDR3 protein is CASSLEAGGPDTQYF. In nucleotides, the CDR3 is TGTGCCAGCAGCTTAGAAGCGGGGGGGCCCGATACGCAGTATTTT. The full variable domain, in which reference TRBV13 and TRBJ2-3 provide the parts outside the CDR3, is AAGVIQSPRHLIKEKRETATLKCYPIPRHDTVYWYQQGPGQDPQFLISFYEKMQSDKGSIPDRFSAQQFSDYHSELNMSSLELGDSALYFCASSLEAGGPDTQYFGPGTRLTVL.

V and J are TRBV7-9 and TRBJ2-7; maybe TRBD2 (7 bases). V dropped 1 base and J dropped 0 bases, with 13 bases sitting between them. Germline V gives CDR1 SEHNR, CDR2 FQNEAQ (reference sequence). The CDR3 sequence is 16 residues long. For the CDR3, the DNA is TGTGCCAGCAGCTTAGTTGGGAGGGGGGCCTCCTACGAGCAGTACTTC. Its protein product is CASSLVGRGASYEQYF.

About this clone: Other DNA variants within this sample encode the same CDR3. This chain links TRBV4-3 with TRBJ1-2, with 10 bases aligning to TRBD1. The germline V gene has CDR1 LGHNA and CDR2 YSLEER. V lost 3 bases and J lost 4; bases outside the gene matches: 5. There are 15 residues in the CDR3. The CDR3 coding sequence is TGCGCCAGCAGCCACAGGACAGGGGGGTCCTATGGCTACACCTTC. It translates to CASSHRTGGSYGYTF.

The chain carries TRBV6-5 and TRBJ2-7; the D is unclear. The CDR3 is 14 residues long. Germline V CDR1 and CDR2: MNHEY, SVGAGI. The ends were cut back, 8 bases at V and 4 bases at J, with 18 bases in the middle. The CDR3 protein is CASRLGGIGYEQYF. DNA for the CDR3: TGTGCCAGCCGATTGGGTGGTATCGGGTACGAGCAGTACTTC.

The V gene is TRBV7-9, the J gene TRBJ2-6; TRBD1 matches at 8 bases. J gave up 1 base and V 0 bases, and 2 bases lay outside the gene matches. Germline lookup yields CDR1 SEHNR and CDR2 FQNEAQ (reference sequence). The CDR3 runs 17 residues. CDR3 in DNA: TGTGCCAGCAGCTTAGCGGACAGGGCTTCTGGGGCCAACGTCCTGACTTTC. Amino acid sequence: CASSLADRASGANVLTF.

This clone is a singleton in its sample. This chain links TRBV5-1 with TRBJ1-6, with TRBD1 matching 7 bases. CDR3 length equals 15 residues. Trimming took 4 bases from V and 5 from J; bases not matched to a gene: 6. Germline V gene sequence: CDR1 SGHRS, CDR2 YFSETQ. CDR3 bases: TGCGCCAGCAGCGAATGGGACAGTAATAATTCACCCCTCCACTTT. Translating gives CASSEWDSNNSPLHF.

This chain joins TRBV19 and TRBJ1-1; D perhaps matches TRBD1 (5 bases). CDR1 is LNHDA, CDR2 SQIVND, per germline (reference sequence). The CDR3 length is 15 residues. V was clipped by 2 bases and J by 0 bases, with 10 bases between them. DNA for the CDR3: TGTGCCAGTAGTATACAGGGAGGTGTGAACACTGAAGCTTTCTTT. Encoded protein: CASSIQGGVNTEAFF.

The chain recombines TRBV18 with TRBJ1-4; perhaps TRBD1 as D (5 bases). This CDR3 has 14 residues. Germline lookup yields CDR1 KGHSH and CDR2 LQKENI. V lost 3 bases to trimming and J lost 8 bases, with 13 bases between them. The CDR3 protein is CASSPGLTEEKLFF. The CDR3 DNA sequence: TGTGCCAGCTCACCGGGACTCACAGAAGAAAAACTGTTTTTT.

This clone was counted a single time. The rearrangement uses TRBV7-2 and TRBJ1-2, with TRBD1 identical over 9 bases. V lost 5 bases to trimming and J lost 5 bases; unmatched junction nucleotides: 6. CDR3 length: 14 amino acids. Germline CDR1 reads SGHTA; CDR2 reads FQGNSA. Here the CDR3 reads CASSATGGGYGYTF. The CDR3 DNA reads as TGTGCCAGCAGCGCTACAGGGGGCGGGTATGGCTACACCTTC.

This chain links TRBV28 with TRBJ1-2, with D uncertain. Trimming removed 7 bases at V and 3 bases at J, with 24 bases between. Germline V gene lookup returns CDR1 MDHEN and CDR2 SYDVKM. This CDR3 has 17 residues. CDR3 in amino acids: CASKNPSGTPGDYGYTF. For the CDR3, the DNA is TGTGCCAGCAAAAATCCCTCGGGCACTCCCGGGGACTATGGCTACACCTTC.

V gene TRBV5-1 combines with J gene TRBJ1-2; D remains unclear. V lost 0 bases and J lost 5, with 5 bases in between. This CDR3 has 12 amino acids. Germline loops: CDR1 SGHRS, CDR2 YFSETQ. The CDR3 coding sequence is TGCGCCAGCAGCTTGGACGAGTATGGCTACACCTTC. Translated: CASSLDEYGYTF.

This clone showed up just once. V is TRBV24-1 and J is TRBJ2-5, with TRBD2 as a possible D gene (6 bases). V was cut by 1 base and J by 7 bases, with 12 bases left in between. In germline, CDR1 is KGHDR, CDR2 SFDVKD. The CDR3 is made up of 14 amino acids. The CDR3 loop reads CATSDFGGSGTQYF. DNA of the CDR3: TGTGCCACCAGTGATTTTGGGGGGAGTGGGACCCAGTACTTC.

The chain recombines TRBV29-1 with TRBJ1-3; tentatively, D is TRBD1 (6 bases). V lost 4 bases and J 3 bases, leaving 19 bases between the germline ends. The CDR3 covers 16 residues. Per germline, CDR1 SQVTM and CDR2 ANQGSEA. The CDR3, as DNA: TGCAGCGTTGGAGGATCGCAGGGGCTATATGGAAACACCATATATTTT. This translates into CSVGGSQGLYGNTIYF. The whole variable domain, remainder taken from reference TRBV29-1 and TRBJ1-3, is SAVISQKPSRDICQRGTSLTIQCQVDSQVTMMFWYRQQPGQSLTLIATANQGSEATYESGFVIDKFPISRPNLTFSTLTVSNMSPEDSSIYLCSVGGSQGLYGNTIYFGEGSWLTVV.

This chain joins TRBV7-8 and TRBJ1-1; the D is unclear. Germline CDR1 is SGHVS and CDR2 is FQNEAQ. CDR3 length equals 13 residues. Trimming removed 9 bases at V and 5 bases at J, with 16 bases between. The CDR3, as DNA: TGTGCCAGTACTTCCGCCGTAGTAACTGAAGCTTTCTTT. It encodes CASTSAVVTEAFF.

The CDR3 nucleotides are TGCAGCGTTGCTCTCCGGGACAGGGGTAACACTGAAGCTTTCTTT. Translating gives CSVALRDRGNTEAFF. The chain links TRBV29-1 to TRBJ1-1; 10 bases fit TRBD1. Trimming took 4 bases from V and 2 from J; bases not matched to a gene: 7. CDR1 is SQVTM, CDR2 ANQGSEA, per germline. CDR3 size: 15 residues.

This clone came up a few times. This chain joins TRBV12-3 or TRBV12-4 and TRBJ1-2; weak D call: TRBD1 (6 bases). The V end lost 6 bases, the J end lost 4 bases, and 12 bases lay between the germline ends. The CDR3 length is 13 residues. The CDR3 sequence is CASSQGYSYGYTF. In DNA, the CDR3 is TGTGCCAGCAGCCAGGGGTATAGCTATGGCTACACCTTC.

This chain links TRBV27 with TRBJ2-5; maybe TRBD2 (5 bases). This CDR3 spans 12 amino acids. Trimming left V 8 bases short and J 5 bases short, with 12 bases between. Germline-derived CDR1 and CDR2 are MNHEY and SMNVEV (reference sequence). CDR3 DNA: TGTGCCAGCGTATCCCCGGGGGAGACCCAGTACTTC. Protein sequence: CASVSPGETQYF.

This CDR3 reads CASSPRGQGGDGYTF. The CDR3 nucleotides are TGTGCCAGCAGCCCCCGAGGACAGGGTGGCGATGGCTACACCTTC. The chain has TRBV9 and TRBJ1-2; 8 nucleotides line up with TRBD1. Per germline, CDR1 SGDLS and CDR2 YYNGEE. The V segment lost 4 bases and the J segment 6 bases; nucleotides outside the gene matches: 11. The CDR3 is 15 residues long.

The V and J genes are TRBV18 and TRBJ1-1, with D unresolved. The CDR3 length is 15 residues. Trimming shortened V by 0 bases and J by 7 bases, and 15 bases separated the two germline ends. CDR1 KGHSH and CDR2 LQKENI come from the germline V gene. In DNA, the CDR3 is TGTGCCAGCTCACCACCGGAGATCGAAACTCGTGAAGCTTTCTTT. It encodes CASSPPEIETREAFF. The full variable domain, in which reference TRBV18 and TRBJ1-1 provide the parts outside the CDR3, is NAGVMQNPRHLVRRRGQEARLRCSPMKGHSHVYWYRQLPEEGLKFMVYLQKENIIDESGMPKERFSAEFPKEGPSILRIQQVVRGDSAAYFCASSPPEIETREAFFGQGTRLTVV.

This CDR3 is CASSSGRPEYEQYF. As DNA, the CDR3 is TGTGCCAGCAGTTCAGGGAGGCCGGAATACGAGCAGTACTTC. The chain has TRBV28 and TRBJ2-7; perhaps TRBD2 as D (6 bases). Trimming removed 4 bases from V and 4 bases from J, with 14 bases in between. This CDR3 is built from 14 residues. The V gene's germline CDR1 is MDHEN and CDR2 SYDVKM.

The V call is TRBV18, the J call TRBJ1-1, with D possibly being TRBD1 (5 bases). V was trimmed by 3 bases and J by 4 bases, leaving 15 bases between them. The germline V gene has CDR1 KGHSH and CDR2 LQKENI. The CDR3 runs to 15 residues. The CDR3: CASSPTAGESTEAFF. CDR3 DNA sequence: TGTGCCAGCTCACCCACGGCGGGGGAGAGCACTGAAGCTTTCTTT.

V gene TRBV29-1 combines with J gene TRBJ2-7, with 8 bases aligning to TRBD2. V dropped 7 bases and J dropped 10; count of bases not matched to a gene: 12. This CDR3 is built from 12 residues. Germline V gene sequence: CDR1 SQVTM, CDR2 ANQGSEA. The CDR3 sequence: CSATTSASPQYF. CDR3 nucleotides: TGCAGCGCCACGACTAGCGCCTCACCCCAGTACTTC.

This clone turned up a few times. The chain has TRBV4-2 and TRBJ2-1, with 9 positions matching TRBD2. The CDR3 sequence is 20 residues long. Germline loops: CDR1 LGHNA, CDR2 YNFKEQ. Trimming at V came to 0 bases and at J to 0 bases, leaving 12 bases not matched to a gene. The CDR3 loop is CASSQDPTSGHGSSYNEQFF. CDR3 DNA sequence: TGTGCCAGCAGCCAAGATCCCACTAGCGGGCATGGGAGCTCCTACAATGAGCAGTTCTTC.